Listed below are T cell receptor beta chains from one sample, sequenced in a study of blood T cell repertoires in COVID-19. Sequencing used immunoSEQ multiplex PCR; TCRdb keeps in-frame clones, though not all of them. The sample includes hundreds of thousands of clones, approximately 89% of them seen just once. Source material: peripheral blood. The source of these receptors is a woman in her twenties or thirties with COVID-19, enrolled during active disease. CDR3s include the opening cysteine and the closing phenylalanine or tryptophan.

J | V | CDR3
TRBJ1-5 | TRBV19 | CASSPTMSDDNQPQHF
TRBJ1-4 | TRBV11-3 | CASSFPDRAGEKLFF
TRBJ2-5 | TRBV2 | CASSAGRKNQETQYF
TRBJ2-1 | TRBV3-1/TRBV3-2 | CASSLERGTYNEQFF
TRBJ1-2 | TRBV12-3/TRBV12-4 | CASRGAANYGYTF
TRBJ2-3 | TRBV4-1 | CASSRRGGSDTDTQYF
TRBJ2-2 | TRBV6-6 | CASSYLSSPRELFF
TRBJ2-2 | TRBV6-1 | CASREGQMNTGELFF
TRBJ2-7 | TRBV18 | CASSLGQGVAYEQYF
TRBJ2-3 | TRBV4-1 | CASSQPSGTRGTQYF
TRBJ2-7 | TRBV6-5 | CASSSGGSSYEQYF
TRBJ2-1 | TRBV6-5 | CASSSPRGGPYNEQFF
TRBJ1-1 | TRBV11-2 | CASSPTEKMNTEAFF
TRBJ2-2 | TRBV5-6 | CASSLLDTGELFF
TRBJ2-7 | TRBV15 | CATSSDREREQYF
TRBJ2-7 | TRBV19 | CASSIGEGIYEQYF
TRBJ2-7 | TRBV19 | CASADRISYEQYF
TRBJ2-2 | TRBV7-2 | CASSLERTGDFLNTGELFF
TRBJ1-5 | TRBV19 | CASSIRAHQPQHF
TRBJ1-5 | TRBV30 | CAWSRGEGNQPQHF
TRBJ1-6 | TRBV28 | CASSYGTGDFSPLHF
TRBJ1-2 | TRBV7-8 | CASSISSGGTGYGYTF
TRBJ1-1 | TRBV27 | CASSYGGGTGNTEAFF
TRBJ1-1 | TRBV2 | CATLGQMNTEAFF
TRBJ1-5 | TRBV6-6 | CASRAGGLNQPQHF
TRBJ1-6 | TRBV10-3 | CAISPQPTHNSPLHF
TRBJ2-7 | TRBV7-9 | CASSFGGASYEQYF
TRBJ1-3 | TRBV18 | CASSPVIVRGAPSGNTIYF
TRBJ1-1 | TRBV7-9 | CASSPSGGLKAFF
TRBJ1-2 | TRBV7-8 | CASSLQGEANYGYTF
TRBJ2-1 | TRBV29-1 | CSGGAANEQFF
TRBJ1-5 | TRBV6-5 | CASSSTPNQPQHF
TRBJ2-3 | TRBV10-3 | CAISQGSGGRDGQYF
TRBJ1-4 | TRBV21-1 | CASSRVGGGNEKLFF
TRBJ1-4 | TRBV28 | CASSSLTGANEKLFF
TRBJ1-1 | TRBV6-4 | CASSQAPTNTEAFF
TRBJ1-1 | TRBV19 | CASSSRTVMNTEAFF
TRBJ2-2 | TRBV9 | CASSSGLAGGLNTGELFF
TRBJ1-2 | TRBV7-9 | CASLGGNYGYTF
TRBJ2-3 | TRBV6-5 | CASSYSGLAGMTQYF
TRBJ1-2 | TRBV6-5 | CASILSGTGDVGYTF
TRBJ1-6 | TRBV30 | CAWSEKWSSYNSPLHF